The clone carrying this T cell receptor (beta chain) was observed once. The germline V gene encodes CDR1 SGHRS and CDR2 YFSETQ. There are 16 residues in the CDR3. J lost 1 base, V lost 4 bases, and 6 bases had no gene match. Clones were read by immunoSEQ multiplex PCR, and TCRdb kept only the in-frame ones, dropping some. Here the sample spans 70,000 to 90,000 clones, approximately 92% being singletons. This specimen belongs to a study of T cell changes during pregnancy in multiple sclerosis. The TCR originated in a female donor with multiple sclerosis, enrolled in a pregnancy study. The V gene is TRBV5-1, the J gene TRBJ2-2; 8 bases are shared with TRBD1. The specimen comprised peripheral blood, sampled in the first trimester of pregnancy. DNA of the CDR3: TGCGCCAGCAGCCCGACAGGGGCGAGGAACACCGGGGAGCTGTTTTTT. The encoded protein is CASSPTGARNTGELFF.